This paragraph reports one T cell receptor beta chain. Its target antigen remains unknown. At one end, the junction sequence differs from germline, possibly due to a read error. CDR3 length: 13 amino acids, cysteine to phenylalanine. The entry retains the CDR3 DNA only, 39 bases that are in frame from base 1. CDR1 and CDR2 were assigned from the germline V gene (reference sequence) as GTSNPN and SVGIG. These data belong to a study of CD8+ T cells in alopecia areata (dated by TCRdb to 2017 to 2018). Background for the entire study: Treated patients were enrolled in an open-label pilot trial of oral tofacitinib at 5 to 10 mg twice daily for moderate-to-severe alopecia areata. Tofacitinib was given for 6 to 18 months, followed by 6 months of follow-up off drug to assess delayed response and recurrence. High-throughput TCRbeta sequencing was used to examine T cell clonal expansion in alopecia areata in both the C3H/HeJ mouse model and human patients. In humans, TCRbeta sequencing was performed on scalp tissue and on sorted CD4+ and CD8+ peripheral blood T cells from healthy controls and from patients with patchy or totalis/universalis alopecia areata. Tofacitinib-treated patients had biopsies at baseline and at 4 and 24 weeks of treatment, with a later scalp biopsy in several patients. Clonality in the scalp was compared among normal scalp (n=4), patchy alopecia areata scalp (n=8), and alopecia totalis/universalis scalp (n=8). RNA was extracted with the PAXgene miRNA kit for fixed scalp, the miRNeasy kit for PBMCs, and the RNeasy kit for mouse skin. Amplification of TCRbeta CDR3 regions was done by immunoSEQ multiplex PCR using 35 Vbeta forward primers and 13 Jbeta reverse primers. What the research found in general, with its limitations: Compared with normal scalp, lesional scalp, particularly in alopecia totalis/universalis, had higher clonality and more expanded CD8+ clones, which suggests antigenic drive. Compared with mice, TCR sequences shared between patients were less clear, possibly partly because of HLA diversity across the patient population. Resident alphabeta T cells in normal human skin are also sequenced, complicating scalp TCR repertoire analysis, unlike mouse skin dominated by gammadelta T cells.

The sample's time point label is to be understood as: baseline before oral tofacitinib. From alopecia areata patients, peripheral blood was collected along with lesional scalp punch biopsies. After PBMCs were isolated by density centrifugation and stained for CD3, CD4 and CD8, a FACSAria was used to sort CD4+ and CD8+ T cells. The protocol used for the library was the immunoSEQ multiplex PCR assay. For TCR sequencing, RNA was extracted from every sample and reverse transcribed into cDNA to serve as template. First-strand cDNA was synthesized using SuperScript III with a 2:1 mix of oligo-dT and random hexamers. Amplification bias was assessed with a synthetic immune receptor repertoire, and residual bias was removed computationally. Per the authors' processing: After raw reads were preprocessed to remove errors, the CDR3 was defined following IMGT conventions as running from the conserved cysteine to phenylalanine. Clonality was computed by normalizing Shannon entropy by log2 of the number of productive unique TCRs and subtracting the result from 1. Whether scalp clones were CD4 or CD8 was inferred by matching scalp TCRbeta sequences against CD4 and CD8 repertoires sorted from blood. This is the immuneACCESS table as TCRdb keeps it, with only in-frame sequences that have V and J called. A part of the clones is gone; compared with another copy, unresolved V genes explain less than half, and the rest is unexplained. The D gene and trimming were derived from the DNA, and the V and J assignments and clone size from that table. This sample holds roughly 250,000 clones; approximately 61% were observed only once. Of the sample, 0.95% to 1.5% falls within the top ten clones.

Here the chain combines TRBV30 and TRBJ1-5, with the identity of the D gene unclear. The receptor was derived from a human donor with alopecia areata. The source was CD4+ T cells sorted from blood, collected at week 0. In nucleotide form, the sequence is TGTGCTTGGACTGACTATAGCAATCAGCCCCAGCATTTT. Translated, this gives CAWTDYSNQPQHF.